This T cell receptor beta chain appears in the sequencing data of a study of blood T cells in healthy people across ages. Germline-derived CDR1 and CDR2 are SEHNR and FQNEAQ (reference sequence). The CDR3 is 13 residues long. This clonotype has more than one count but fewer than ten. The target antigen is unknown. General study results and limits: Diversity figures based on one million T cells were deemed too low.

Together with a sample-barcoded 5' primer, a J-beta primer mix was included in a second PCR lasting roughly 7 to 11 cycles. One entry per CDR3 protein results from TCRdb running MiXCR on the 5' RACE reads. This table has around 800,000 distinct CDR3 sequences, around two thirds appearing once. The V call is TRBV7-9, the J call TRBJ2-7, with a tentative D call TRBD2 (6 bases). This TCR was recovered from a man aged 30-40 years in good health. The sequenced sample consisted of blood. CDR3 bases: TGTGCTGCGGGACCCACTGCGGTCTACGAGCAGTACTTC. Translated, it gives CAAGPTAVYEQYF.